The 7 T cell receptor beta chains given below trace back to one sample, sequenced in a study of CD8+ T cells in alopecia areata. Investigators isolated RNA and reverse transcribed it into cDNA to act as the sequencing template. Using immunoSEQ multiplex PCR, the repertoire was profiled, and TCRdb retains in-frame clones only, with some absent. The data contain about 64,000 clones, about 44% of them seen just once; the ten biggest clones take up roughly 51%. The specimen was NKG2D-low CD8+ T cells sorted from blood. Receptor source: a human donor with alopecia areata.

V and J are TRBV4-3 and TRBJ2-3; D is unresolved. The CDR3 is made up of 16 amino acids. In germline, CDR1 is LGHNA, CDR2 YSLEER. Trimming stripped 0 bases from V and 0 bases from J, with 10 bases between. For the CDR3, the DNA is TGCGCCAGCAGCCAAGAAGGGTGGGGTAGCACAGATACGCAGTATTTT. This translates into CASSQEGWGSTDTQYF.

The V gene is TRBV15, the J gene TRBJ2-3; weak D call: TRBD1 (6 bases). The germline V gene encodes CDR1 LNHNV and CDR2 YYDKDF (reference sequence). The CDR3 totals 17 residues. With 0 bases removed from V and 0 bases from J, the gap between germline ends came to 13 bases. The CDR3 reads CATSREAQGPSTDTQYF. The CDR3 DNA reads TGTGCCACCAGCAGAGAGGCCCAGGGGCCTAGCACAGATACGCAGTATTTT.

This clone was observed a few times. The chain joins TRBV7-2 to TRBJ2-7; D is ambiguous. Germline-derived CDR1 and CDR2 are SGHTA and FQGNSA. Trimming removed 5 bases at V and 6 bases at J, with 14 bases between. CDR3 length: 13 amino acids. The CDR3 nucleotides are TGTGCCAGCAGCCCTGCCCTCAGACGCGAGCAGTACTTC. Translation gives CASSPALRREQYF.

V gene TRBV7-9 combines with J gene TRBJ2-7; D may match TRBD1 or TRBD2 (5 bases each). The V end was cut by 1 base, the J end by 6 bases, with 16 bases between. CDR1 and CDR2 (germline): SEHNR, FQNEAQ (reference sequence). The CDR3 sequence is 15 residues long. CDR3 protein: CASSLVLGVRGEQYF. CDR3 nucleotides: TGTGCCAGCAGCTTAGTCCTAGGGGTTCGGGGCGAGCAGTACTTC.

This clone was seen only a few times. V gene TRBV29-1 combines with J gene TRBJ2-1; 10 nucleotides match TRBD2. The CDR3 contains 14 residues. The germline gives CDR1 SQVTM, CDR2 ANQGSEA. With 4 bases clipped from V and 6 bases from J, the junction kept 6 bases outside the gene matches. The CDR3 nucleotides are TGCAGCGTTGTGGGCCTAGCGGGAGTCAATGAGCAGTTCTTC. This encodes CSVVGLAGVNEQFF.

In this sample, this clone turned up once. The rearrangement joins TRBV29-1 to TRBJ2-7, with D perhaps TRBD1 (5 bases). The CDR3 contains 11 residues. The germline V and J ends were trimmed by 6 bases and 3 bases, with 9 bases remaining between them. Looked up from germline, CDR1 is SQVTM and CDR2 is ANQGSEA. The CDR3 DNA reads TGCAGCGTAAGGGGCAACTACGAGCAGTACTTC. Translated: CSVRGNYEQYF.

The V gene is TRBV23-1, the J gene TRBJ2-7; 9 bases line up with TRBD1. TRBV23-1 is labeled an ORF, and its function is uncertain. Unmatched junction bases numbered 5, after V lost 5 bases and J lost 0 bases. The CDR3 is made up of 15 amino acids. DNA of the CDR3: TGCGCCAGCAGTTCTGACAGGGGGAGCTCCTACGAGCAGTACTTC. Translation: CASSSDRGSSYEQYF.